This T cell receptor beta chain is drawn from a study of control samples from healthy donors and cancer patients (dated by TCRdb to 2020 to 2022). The sample holds one count of this clone. The clone's antigen remains unknown. Nothing much larger sits one base from this clone, and base qualities are not available. Library generation was performed with the immunoSEQ multiplex PCR assay. Entries here come from immuneACCESS through TCRdb and include only in-frame sequences with V and J called. Some clones fail to appear in such tables; in the studies checked, an unresolved V gene covers under half of the shortfall, and the cause of the remainder is unknown. The table for this sample lists 90,000 to 100,000 clones; about 79% of them were counted only once. Over 9.5% of the sample is held by the ten biggest clonotypes. This clonotype was sampled from a woman aged 30 to 39 in good health. Specimen: blood.

The nucleotides read TGTGCCAGCAGTGAAAGTGCCAGGGGGAACACTGAAGCTTTCTTT. Its protein is CASSESARGNTEAFF. The chain couples TRBV25-1 to TRBJ1-1; D gene: possibly TRBD1, on 6 matching bases. Inclusive of the bounding cysteine and phenylalanine, the CDR3 is 15 residues long. The sequence is cut down to CDR3 DNA, 45 bases in frame from base 1. V loses 2 bases, J loses 1 base, and the germline ends lie 11 bases apart. CDR1 and CDR2 (MGHDK, SYGVNS) derive from the germline V gene.